These 29 T cell receptor beta chains originate from one sample sequenced in a study of T cells in Graves' hyperthyroidism and ophthalmopathy. From RNA transcripts, TCR beta CDR3 regions were amplified. HTBI primers were employed in a first-round RT-PCR of the TCR CDR3. TCRdb itself ran the multiplex PCR reads through MiXCR, one entry per CDR3 protein. The sample shows roughly 650,000 distinct CDR3 sequences, roughly 15% of them seen only once. The sample comprised blood. Every receptor here comes from a middle-aged woman with Graves' ophthalmopathy.

Ten or more counts support this clonotype. The chain is built from TRBV2 and TRBJ2-2; TRBD2 is a possible D gene (6 bases). The germline V and J ends were trimmed by 6 bases and 2 bases, with 13 bases remaining between them. CDR1 is SNHLY, CDR2 FYNNEI, per germline. The length of the CDR3 is 15 residues. The CDR3 nucleotides read TGTGCCAGCAGGGAGGGACCCGGCAACACCGGGGAGCTGTTTTTT. Amino acid sequence: CASREGPGNTGELFF.

The genes are TRBV20-1 and TRBJ2-5; D gene ambiguous. V was trimmed by 6 bases and J by 5 bases, leaving 19 bases between them. There are 14 residues in the CDR3. Germline V gene sequence: CDR1 DFQATT, CDR2 SNEGSKA (reference sequence). CDR3 sequence reads: CSAPIRKAIETQYF. The CDR3 DNA follows: TGCAGTGCCCCAATCAGGAAGGCAATCGAGACCCAGTACTTC.

The chain combines TRBV3-1 with TRBJ2-7, with 9 bases lining up with TRBD2. Judging by the DNA end, TRBJ2-1 fits better; the J call may be wrong. The CDR3 spans 14 residues. Germline V gene lookup returns CDR1 LGHDT and CDR2 YNNKEL (reference sequence). CDR3 bases: TGTGCCAGCAGCCAAATAGCGGGGGACTACGAGCAGTTCTTC. This gives the protein CASSQIAGDYEQFF.

This clonotype has a count of ten or more. A much larger clone sits a single nucleotide away, making a read error possible. The chain recombines TRBV18 with TRBJ2-3; D is unresolved. V was clipped by 0 bases and J by 2 bases, with 3 bases between them. Germline V gene sequence: CDR1 KGHSH, CDR2 LQKENI. This CDR3 contains 13 residues. CDR3 DNA: TGTGCCAGCTCACCACCGAACACAGATACGCAGTATTTT. As protein: CASSPPNTDTQYF. Supplemented by reference TRBV18 and TRBJ2-3, the full variable domain reads NAGVMQNPRHLVRRRGQEARLRCSPMKGHSHVYWYRQLPEEGLKFMVYLQKENIIDESGMPKERFSAEFPKEGPSILRIQQVVRGDSAAYFCASSPPNTDTQYFGPGTRLTVL.

As regards this clonotype: One junction end does not reproduce the germline sequence, and a read error may be involved. The rearrangement links TRBV10-3 to TRBJ2-2; a weak D match, TRBD2 (6 bases). This CDR3 comprises 13 residues. The V gene's germline CDR1 is ENHRY and CDR2 SYGVKD. The CDR3 DNA reads as TGTGCCCTCAGTGGCGGGGCCACCGGGGAGCTGTTTTTT. Amino acids: CALSGGATGELFF.

This clonotype was seen a handful of times. This sequence joins TRBV12-3 or TRBV12-4 and TRBJ1-5, with D possibly being TRBD1 (6 bases). The CDR3 is 14 residues long. Trimming pared 5 bases from V and 2 bases from J, leaving 10 bases between. This CDR3 is CASSRDTGNQPQHF. The CDR3 DNA reads as TGTGCCAGCAGTCGGGACACTGGCAATCAGCCCCAGCATTTT.

This clonotype was observed a few times. The chain joins TRBV7-9 to TRBJ2-3; TRBD2 matches 7 bases. With V trimmed by 1 base and J by 2 bases, 6 bases remained unmatched. From germline, CDR1 is SEHNR and CDR2 FQNEAQ (reference sequence). CDR3 length: 16 amino acids. The CDR3 DNA is TGTGCCAGCAGCTTAGTCGTTGGGGGGGACACAGATACGCAGTATTTT. Amino acids: CASSLVVGGDTDTQYF. Together with reference TRBV7-9 and TRBJ2-3, the CDR3 gives the full variable domain: DTGVSQNPRHKITKRGQNVTFRCDPISEHNRLYWYRQTLGQGPEFLTYFQNEAQLEKSRLLSDRFSAERPKGSFSTLEIQRTEQGDSAMYLCASSLVVGGDTDTQYFGPGTRLTVL.

This clonotype was counted many times. This chain connects TRBV20-1 to TRBJ2-1, with 8 bases aligning to TRBD2. CDR1 is DFQATT and CDR2 is SNEGSKA in the germline V gene (reference sequence). The CDR3 has 16 residues. The V gene end was trimmed by 0 bases and the J gene end by 6 bases; junction bases not matched to a gene: 10. The CDR3 coding sequence is TGCAGTGCTAGAGAATGGGCGGGAGGAGGTCTCAATGAGCAGTTCTTC. Protein sequence: CSAREWAGGGLNEQFF.

V and J are TRBV3-1 and TRBJ2-3; the match to TRBD2 covers 14 bases. CDR1 is LGHDT, CDR2 YNNKEL, per germline (reference sequence). CDR3 length equals 15 residues. Unmatched junction bases numbered 4, after V lost 4 bases and J lost 7 bases. CDR3 coding DNA: TGTGCCAGCAGCCCGGGACTAGCGGGAGTAAATACGCAGTATTTT. Its translation: CASSPGLAGVNTQYF.

V gene TRBV20-1 combines with J gene TRBJ1-1, with TRBD1 as a possible D gene (5 bases). This CDR3 spans 14 amino acids. V was cut by 3 bases and J by 1 base, with 12 bases left in between. CDR1 and CDR2 from the germline V gene are DFQATT and SNEGSKA (reference sequence). CDR3 amino acids: CSARWGGPNTEAFF. DNA of the CDR3: TGCAGTGCTAGGTGGGGGGGTCCGAACACTGAAGCTTTCTTT.

This clonotype has ten or more counts. This rearrangement joins TRBV11-2 to TRBJ1-1; D is unclear. V was cut by 1 base and J by 3 bases, with 12 bases left in between. CDR1 is SGHAT, CDR2 FQNNGV, per germline. This CDR3 comprises 15 residues. For the CDR3, the DNA is TGTGCCAGCAGCTTAGTCGGGTTATGGGACACTGAAGCTTTCTTT. Translation: CASSLVGLWDTEAFF.

The chain recombines TRBV6-2 or TRBV6-3 with TRBJ2-2; 7 nucleotides match TRBD1. The V segment lost 0 bases and the J segment 0 bases; nucleotides outside the gene matches: 1. CDR3 length: 16 residues. Germline CDR1 and CDR2: MNHEY and SVGEGT. CDR3 coding DNA: TGTGCCAGCAGTTACTCGGGACAGACGAACACCGGGGAGCTGTTTTTT. It translates to CASSYSGQTNTGELFF.

This chain joins TRBV5-5 and TRBJ2-6; 14 nucleotides match TRBD2. From germline, CDR1 is SGHKS and CDR2 YYEKEE (reference sequence). This CDR3 has 19 residues. Trimming at V came to 10 bases and at J to 0 bases, leaving 12 bases not matched to a gene. The CDR3 nucleotides are TGTGCCTCCCGCGGACTAGCGGGGGGTCTCAGCTCTGGGGCCAACGTCCTGACTTTC. It yields the protein CASRGLAGGLSSGANVLTF.

Only a few counts were recorded for this clonotype. This chain links TRBV10-2 with TRBJ1-2; TRBD1 is a possible D gene (6 bases). The CDR3 spans 13 residues. Trimming took 3 bases from V and 7 from J, leaving 12 bases between them. The germline V gene encodes CDR1 WSHSY and CDR2 SAAADI. CDR3 protein: CASSERGDRGYTF. CDR3 sequence (DNA): TGCGCCAGCAGTGAAAGGGGGGACCGTGGCTACACCTTC.

This clonotype was seen many times. The chain has TRBV11-2 and TRBJ2-1, with D hard to call. This CDR3 has 12 residues. V was cut by 3 bases and J by 8 bases, with 8 bases left in between. Germline CDR1 reads SGHAT; CDR2 reads FQNNGV. CDR3 nucleotides: TGTGCCAGCAGCTTGGGCCGGGATGAGCAGTTCTTC. Amino acids: CASSLGRDEQFF.

This clonotype was counted ten times or more. A junction end diverges from the germline sequence, so it may reflect a read error. V and J are TRBV5-1 and TRBJ2-5; D remains ambiguous. The V gene's germline CDR1 is SGHRS and CDR2 YFSETQ. The CDR3 has 13 amino acids. The CDR3 DNA reads as TGTGCCAGCAGCTTAGCCCTCCAAGAGACCCAGTACTTC. Translating it yields CASSLALQETQYF.

As concerns this clonotype: Because it lacks the conserved phenylalanine or tryptophan at the end, this CDR3 is likely a read error. The chain combines TRBV12-3 or TRBV12-4 with TRBJ2-7; D may correspond to TRBD1 or TRBD2 (5 bases each). V was pared by 4 bases and J by 5 bases, with 9 bases between. This CDR3 comprises 12 residues. In nucleotides, the CDR3 is TGTGCCAGCAGTTCCGGGGCCAACGAGCAGTACCTC. It is translated as CASSSGANEQYL.

There are many counts of this clonotype. V and J are TRBV20-1 and TRBJ2-3, with D perhaps matching TRBD2 (6 bases). There are 14 residues in the CDR3. The germline CDR1 and CDR2 sequences are DFQATT and SNEGSKA (reference sequence). The germline V and J ends were trimmed by 6 bases and 2 bases, with 15 bases remaining between them. For the CDR3, the DNA is TGCAGTGCGGCGGGAAAAAGGGACACAGATACGCAGTATTTT. Translated, it gives CSAAGKRDTDTQYF.

This clonotype came up once. V usage is TRBV7-8 and J usage is TRBJ2-2; possibly TRBD2 for D (7 bases). Deletions cut 1 base from V and 3 bases from J, with 12 bases between. CDR1 and CDR2 (germline): SGHVS, FQNEAQ. The CDR3 runs 16 residues. DNA of the CDR3: TGTGCCAGCAGCTTAGAGGGGGGGGGGCACACCGGGGAGCTGTTTTTT. It is translated as CASSLEGGGHTGELFF.

For the CDR3, the DNA is TGCGCCAGCAGCCAAGAATATCGTGGGGCCAAAACTAACTATGGCTACACCTTC. Translated, it gives CASSQEYRGAKTNYGYTF. The chain uses TRBV4-1 and TRBJ1-2; perhaps TRBD1 as D (5 bases). Trimming took off 0 bases at V and 0 bases at J, with 17 bases between the two ends. Germline CDR1 MGHRA, CDR2 YSYEKL. CDR3 length: 18 amino acids.

CDR3 nucleotides: TGCAGCGTACTCCTTGGGGGCAATCAGCCCCAGCATTTT. The encoded protein is CSVLLGGNQPQHF. The chain couples TRBV29-1 to TRBJ1-5; no firm D call. V lost 6 bases, J lost 2 bases, and 11 bases lay in between. This CDR3 is 13 amino acids long. Germline values: CDR1 SQVTM, CDR2 ANQGSEA.

At least ten counts were recorded for this clonotype. The CDR3 coding sequence is TGCGCCAGCAGTCGCTCGGGATTCGGCGGGAGGGCTCCCACAGATACGCAGTATTTT. Its protein product is CASSRSGFGGRAPTDTQYF. This rearrangement joins TRBV5-1 to TRBJ2-3; 9 nucleotides match TRBD2. Germline loops: CDR1 SGHRS, CDR2 YFSETQ. The CDR3 extends over 19 amino acids. Trimming removed 5 bases from V and 2 bases from J; junction bases left unmatched: 18.

This clonotype appeared many times. The chain links TRBV12-3 or TRBV12-4 to TRBJ1-2; D possibly corresponds to TRBD1 (5 bases). V was trimmed by 0 bases and J by 4 bases, leaving 9 bases between them. This CDR3 is built from 14 residues. CDR3 residues: CASSLAGRIYGYTF. CDR3 DNA: TGTGCCAGCAGTTTAGCGGGGCGGATCTATGGCTACACCTTC.

This clonotype was counted at least ten times. The rearrangement uses TRBV20-1 and TRBJ2-3, with 11 positions matching TRBD2. The CDR3 length is 14 residues. CDR1 DFQATT and CDR2 SNEGSKA come from the germline V gene (reference sequence). V lost 6 bases, J lost 3 bases, and 5 bases stayed unmatched. CDR3 in amino acids: CSAAGTSGTDTQYF. The DNA of the CDR3 is TGCAGTGCCGCCGGGACTAGCGGTACAGATACGCAGTATTTT.

This clonotype has at least ten counts. The chain combines TRBV11-2 with TRBJ2-2, with 9 positions matching TRBD1. CDR1 is SGHAT and CDR2 is FQNNGV in the germline V gene. This CDR3 is built from 16 residues. V shed 3 bases and J 4 bases; nucleotides not matched to a gene: 6. The CDR3 protein is CASSFGQGRVTGELFF. CDR3 DNA sequence: TGTGCCAGCAGCTTCGGACAGGGGAGAGTCACCGGGGAGCTGTTTTTT.

This sequence joins TRBV5-1 and TRBJ1-4; D is possibly TRBD1 (6 bases). CDR1 and CDR2 (germline): SGHRS, YFSETQ. This CDR3 is 13 amino acids long. Trimming stripped 0 bases from V and 8 bases from J, with 8 bases between. The CDR3 DNA reads TGCGCCAGCAGCTTGGGACAGGAGGAAAAACTGTTTTTT. It specifies CASSLGQEEKLFF.

This clonotype was counted at least ten times. This sequence joins TRBV11-2 and TRBJ2-1; TRBD1 might be the D (6 bases). Trimming left V 5 bases short and J 0 bases short, with 11 bases between. This CDR3 is built from 15 residues. Germline V CDR1 and CDR2: SGHAT, FQNNGV. CDR3 sequence: CASSLDRGSYNEQFF. The CDR3 DNA reads TGTGCCAGCAGCCTGGACAGAGGCTCCTACAATGAGCAGTTCTTC. The full variable domain, its missing parts supplied by reference TRBV11-2 and TRBJ2-1, is EAGVAQSPRYKIIEKRQSVAFWCNPISGHATLYWYQQILGQGPKLLIQFQNNGVVDDSQLPKDRFSAERLKGVDSTLKIQPAKLEDSAVYLCASSLDRGSYNEQFFGPGTRLTVL.

This clonotype has more than one count but fewer than ten. The chain uses TRBV7-8 and TRBJ2-5; D is unclear. CDR3 size: 13 residues. The germline V gene encodes CDR1 SGHVS and CDR2 FQNEAQ. V was clipped by 6 bases and J by 5 bases, with 13 bases between them. The CDR3 region has the DNA TGTGCCAGCAGTCCCCGCGTTGGGGAGACCCAGTACTTC. It specifies CASSPRVGETQYF.

This clonotype was found many times. The rearrangement links TRBV20-1 to TRBJ1-5; D is perhaps TRBD1 (5 bases). The V end lost 4 bases, the J end lost 3 bases, and 16 bases lay between the germline ends. There are 15 residues in the CDR3. Per germline, CDR1 DFQATT and CDR2 SNEGSKA (reference sequence). The CDR3 bases are TGCAGTGCTAAGGGAGAGGGGAGGGCCAATCAGCCCCAGCATTTT. The encoded protein is CSAKGEGRANQPQHF.